This entry lists 15 T cell receptor beta chains sequenced from one sample in a study of response to subunit inactivated influenza vaccine. TCRdb processed the RT-PCR reads anew with MiXCR; each CDR3 protein has one entry. The sample yields roughly 570,000 distinct CDR3 sequences, 12% to 15% seen once. The sample was PBMCs from blood, taken approximately 13 days after vaccination. The receptor set was obtained from a man in his forties or fifties who received an inactivated influenza vaccine.

Only a few counts were recorded for this clonotype. CDR3 amino acids: CSVRRGSYNEQFF. CDR3 DNA sequence: TGCAGCGTCCGACGGGGATCCTACAATGAGCAGTTCTTC. The V call is TRBV29-1, the J call TRBJ2-1; TRBD2 might be the D (5 bases). There are 13 residues in the CDR3. Germline CDR1 and CDR2: SQVTM and ANQGSEA. Trimming pared 6 bases from V and 1 base from J, leaving 10 bases between.

The chain links TRBV7-9 to TRBJ1-4; TRBD1 is a possible D gene (6 bases). Germline values: CDR1 SEHNR, CDR2 FQNEAQ (reference sequence). The CDR3 length is 14 residues. Trimming pared 7 bases from V and 8 bases from J, leaving 17 bases between. The CDR3 sequence is CASNLNGDREKLFF. In nucleotides, the CDR3 is TGTGCCAGCAATCTAAACGGTGACAGGGAAAAACTGTTTTTT.

This sequence joins TRBV10-3 and TRBJ2-1; 9 nucleotides line up with TRBD1. The V and J ends lost 6 bases and 2 bases, in that order; junction bases with no gene match: 5. There are 15 residues in the CDR3. Germline V gives CDR1 ENHRY, CDR2 SYGVKD. CDR3 nucleotide sequence: TGTGCCATCAGCCCCCGGGACAGGGCCTACAATGAGCAGTTCTTC. Protein product: CAISPRDRAYNEQFF.

The chain couples TRBV7-2 to TRBJ1-4, with 7 nucleotides matching TRBD1. CDR1 is SGHTA and CDR2 is FQGNSA in the germline V gene. V lost 4 bases and J lost 3; bases outside the gene matches: 5. This CDR3 is built from 15 residues. The CDR3, as DNA: TGTGCCAGCAGCTCTTACAGGGGAGCTAATGAAAAACTGTTTTTT. It is translated as CASSSYRGANEKLFF.

This clonotype was counted a few times. This chain connects TRBV20-1 to TRBJ2-1; weak D call: TRBD2 (7 bases). Trimming removed 7 bases at V and 10 bases at J, with 32 bases between. The CDR3 totals 17 residues. Looked up from germline, CDR1 is DFQATT and CDR2 is SNEGSKA (reference sequence). The CDR3 protein is CSVLKGMRGLREVEQFF. CDR3 nucleotide sequence: TGCAGTGTCCTAAAGGGGATGCGGGGGCTGAGGGAGGTCGAGCAGTTCTTC.

This clonotype showed up many times. The gene calls are TRBV29-1 and TRBJ1-6; D unresolved. Germline CDR1 and CDR2: SQVTM and ANQGSEA. V dropped 7 bases and J dropped 3 bases, with 13 bases sitting between them. The CDR3 consists of 14 residues. The CDR3 region is CSARSGRYNSPLHF. The CDR3 DNA sequence: TGCAGCGCACGCAGTGGGCGCTATAATTCACCCCTCCACTTT.

The chain is built from TRBV29-1 and TRBJ2-3; D ambiguous. This CDR3 is 11 amino acids long. V shed 5 bases and J shed 2 bases, with 5 bases lying between them. Germline V gene sequence: CDR1 SQVTM, CDR2 ANQGSEA. The CDR3 nucleotides are TGCAGCGTTCAGATCACAGATACGCAGTATTTT. This encodes CSVQITDTQYF.

The chain uses TRBV6-5 and TRBJ1-3; TRBD1 might be the D (6 bases). V lost 2 bases to trimming and J lost 2 bases, with 16 bases between them. Germline CDR1 and CDR2: MNHEY and SVGAGI. The CDR3 has 17 amino acids. CDR3 sequence: CASSYGGGPSAGNTIYF. The CDR3 DNA reads TGTGCCAGCAGTTACGGTGGGGGGCCGTCGGCTGGAAACACCATATATTTT.

V and J are TRBV28 and TRBJ2-1, with 9 bases identical to TRBD2. The germline V gene encodes CDR1 MDHEN and CDR2 SYDVKM. J gave up 2 bases and V 5 bases, and 1 base lay outside the gene matches. The CDR3 totals 14 residues. CDR3 amino acids: CASSASGAYNEQFF. The CDR3 DNA reads as TGTGCCAGCAGTGCTAGCGGGGCCTACAATGAGCAGTTCTTC.

This clonotype appeared a few times. The chain is built from TRBV9 and TRBJ2-1, with a possible D match to TRBD2 (5 bases). Germline V gene lookup returns CDR1 SGDLS and CDR2 YYNGEE. Trimming pared 0 bases from V and 6 bases from J, leaving 7 bases between. This CDR3 is 13 amino acids long. The CDR3 protein is CASSVVRGNEQFF. The CDR3 DNA reads TGTGCCAGCAGCGTAGTACGGGGCAATGAGCAGTTCTTC.

The chain combines TRBV28 with TRBJ1-2; TRBD1 is a possible D gene (6 bases). This CDR3 has 13 residues. V gave up 7 bases and J gave up 4 bases, with 13 bases separating them. In germline, CDR1 is MDHEN, CDR2 SYDVKM. In nucleotides, the CDR3 is TGTGCCAGCACCCCGGGCAGGGGCTATGGCTACACCTTC. Its translation: CASTPGRGYGYTF.

The rearrangement joins TRBV6-1 to TRBJ2-7; 9 nucleotides align to TRBD1. The germline gives CDR1 MNHNS, CDR2 SASEGT. Trimming took 6 bases from V and 0 from J; bases not matched to a gene: 12. CDR3 size: 17 residues. The CDR3 DNA reads as TGTGCCAGCAGCAGAGGACAGGGGAGTACTAGCTCCTACGAGCAGTACTTC. Translation: CASSRGQGSTSSYEQYF.

The V call is TRBV30, the J call TRBJ2-5; no clear D gene. The V end lost 3 bases, the J end lost 1 base, and 6 bases lay between the germline ends. The CDR3 totals 12 residues. Germline V gene sequence: CDR1 GTSNPN, CDR2 SVGIG (reference sequence). The CDR3 protein is CAWSQIQETQYF. The CDR3 DNA is TGTGCCTGGAGCCAGATCCAAGAGACCCAGTACTTC.

The table lists this clonotype with many counts. The chain carries TRBV7-8 and TRBJ2-1; D perhaps matches TRBD1 (5 bases). Germline V CDR1 and CDR2: SGHVS, FQNEAQ. This CDR3 spans 13 amino acids. Trimming cost V 1 base and J 7 bases, with 8 bases left between them. CDR3: CASSLVAGNEQFF. The CDR3 DNA reads as TGTGCCAGCAGCTTAGTTGCAGGGAATGAGCAGTTCTTC. The full variable domain, in which reference TRBV7-8 and TRBJ2-1 provide the parts outside the CDR3, is GAGVSQSPRYKVAKRGQDVALRCDPISGHVSLFWYQQALGQGPEFLTYFQNEAQLDKSGLPSDRFFAERPEGSVSTLKIQRTQQEDSAVYLCASSLVAGNEQFFGPGTRLTVL.

The chain has TRBV12-3 or TRBV12-4 and TRBJ2-5; D is unclear. CDR3 length: 13 residues. Trimming stripped 3 bases from V and 3 bases from J, with 8 bases between. CDR3 nucleotide sequence: TGTGCCAGCAGTTTCGCTCAGAAAGAGACCCAGTACTTC. It translates to CASSFAQKETQYF.